These T cell receptor beta chains were read from a single sample in a study of cytomegalovirus exposure and HLA in healthy donors. Here immunoSEQ multiplex PCR was the method, and the copy in TCRdb shows in-frame clones only, minus some. The repertoire holds over 200,000 clones, with about nine tenths as singletons. Sequencing was done on a sample of PBMCs. The receptors were gathered from a young woman in good health and CMV-seropositive. Both conserved end residues are part of each CDR3. D genes are given only for firm matches. For some rows the clone size is stated as once, few or many, or as a class when expanded; others skip it.

v_gene,j_gene,abundance,d_gene,CDR3nt,CDR3aa
TRBV2,TRBJ2-2,.,TRBD1,TGTGCCAGCACGGGGACAGGACGCGGCTCAGTCACCGGGGAGCTGTTTTTT,CASTGTGRGSVTGELFF
TRBV6-1,TRBJ1-3,.,.,TGTGCCACCTCCAGAGGATACGGCAACACCATATATTTT,CATSRGYGNTIYF
TRBV29-1,TRBJ2-3,.,TRBD2,TGCAGCGTTGAATCCCCTCTAGCGGGGGTGGGTACGCAGTATTTT,CSVESPLAGVGTQYF
TRBV6-5,TRBJ1-2,.,TRBD1,TGTGCCAGCAGTTACCTTGGACAGGGGGCGCGGGGCTACACCTTC,CASSYLGQGARGYTF
TRBV9,TRBJ2-7,.,TRBD2,TGTGCCAGCAGCGGTAGCGGGAGCTACGAGCAGTACTTC,CASSGSGSYEQYF
TRBV10-3,TRBJ2-1,few,TRBD2,TGTGCTAGTAGCGGGGTAAGCTCCTACAATGAGCAGTTCTTC,CASSGVSSYNEQFF
TRBV5-4,TRBJ2-5,.,TRBD1,TGTGCCAGCAGCTTGTCAGGCAGGGGGCAAGAGACCCAGTACTTC,CASSLSGRGQETQYF
TRBV7-9,TRBJ2-7,.,TRBD2,TGTGCCAGCAGCCTAGCGGGAGGGCCGGACGAGCAGTACTTC,CASSLAGGPDEQYF
TRBV2,TRBJ1-5,few,.,TGTGCCAGCATGGTGGCCGCGAGGGCGCCCCAGCATTTT,CASMVAARAPQHF
TRBV28,TRBJ2-3,.,TRBD1,TGTGCCAGCAGTTCCCTCGGACAGGGTGCAGATACGCAGTATTTT,CASSSLGQGADTQYF
TRBV29-1,TRBJ1-1,.,.,TGCAGCGTTGAAGAGGGACAGAACACTGAAGCTTTCTTT,CSVEEGQNTEAFF
TRBV7-9,TRBJ1-1,.,.,TGTGCCAGCAGGACCCGGACAGCCCGTGAAGCTTTCTTT,CASRTRTAREAFF
TRBV7-9,TRBJ1-2,.,TRBD1,TGTGCCAGCAGCTTAGTCCCAGGGGGCGGAGGCTACACCTTC,CASSLVPGGGGYTF
TRBV5-8,TRBJ2-5,.,TRBD2,TGTGCCAGCAGCTTGGCGCTAGCGGGAGGGAAGGAGACCCAGTACTTC,CASSLALAGGKETQYF
TRBV9,TRBJ1-5,.,.,TGTGCCAGCAGCGTAGGTTCAGGGTACAATCAGCCCCAGCATTTT,CASSVGSGYNQPQHF
TRBV5-1,TRBJ2-2,.,.,TGCGCCAGCAGCTTGGGCGTACTACAGAACACCGGGGAGCTGTTTTTT,CASSLGVLQNTGELFF
TRBV9,TRBJ2-1,.,TRBD1,TGTGCCAGCAGCATGGACAGGGCGAATGAGCAGTTCTTC,CASSMDRANEQFF
TRBV18,TRBJ2-7,.,.,TGTGCCAGCTCACCGAATCCCGGGTCCTACGAGCAGTACTTC,CASSPNPGSYEQYF
TRBV7-2,TRBJ1-5,.,.,TGTGCCAGCAGCTTAGTGTCCTATAGCAATCAGCCCCAGCATTTT,CASSLVSYSNQPQHF
TRBV6-4,TRBJ2-2,.,TRBD2,TGTGCCAGCAGTGAGGGGACTAGCGACACCGGGGAGCTGTTTTTT,CASSEGTSDTGELFF
TRBV6-5,TRBJ2-1,.,TRBD2,TGTGCCAGCAGTGCGACTAGCGGGAATAAGCAGTTCTTC,CASSATSGNKQFF
TRBV15,TRBJ2-7,once,.,TGTGCCACCGGAACAACTAGCCGAAGCTCCTACGAGCAGTACTTC,CATGTTSRSSYEQYF
TRBV5-4,TRBJ2-5,.,TRBD2,TGTGCCAGCAGACGAAGGGACTACCGCCAAGAGACCCAGTACTTC,CASRRRDYRQETQYF
TRBV11-3,TRBJ1-5,.,TRBD1,TGTGCCAGCAGCTTAATATGGGACAGCAAAAATCAGCCCCAGCATTTT,CASSLIWDSKNQPQHF
TRBV6-5,TRBJ1-2,few,.,TGTGCCAGCAGTTTCGTGGGGGCGAGTCTTAGCTACACCTTC,CASSFVGASLSYTF
TRBV7-9,TRBJ1-5,once,TRBD1,TGTGCCAGCAGCCGGGACAGGGGGGCTAATCAGCCCCAGCATTTT,CASSRDRGANQPQHF
TRBV6-5,TRBJ2-3,once,.,TGTGCCAGCAGGTCGGGGGATACGCAGTATTTT,CASRSGDTQYF
TRBV29-1,TRBJ2-3,.,.,TGCAGCGTTGGAGCCAGGGGCCTTAGCACAGATACGCAGTATTTT,CSVGARGLSTDTQYF
TRBV6-5,TRBJ2-4,.,TRBD2,TGTGCCAGCAGGCCGGGGGGGCGAAACATTCAGTACTTC,CASRPGGRNIQYF
TRBV9,TRBJ2-7,.,TRBD1,TGTGCCAGCAGCTCAGGTGGGACAGGGGGCGAAGAGCAGTACTTC,CASSSGGTGGEEQYF
TRBV6-5,TRBJ1-1,.,TRBD1,TGTGCCAGCAGACGACAGGGGGCAGGAGCTTTCTTT,CASRRQGAGAFF
TRBV9,TRBJ1-2,.,TRBD1,TGTGCCAGCAGCCCCGGACAGGGCTACTCCTTC,CASSPGQGYSF
TRBV9,TRBJ1-1,.,TRBD1,TGTGCCAGCAGCGCGGAGGACAGGGGTCCCCCTGAAGCTTTCTTT,CASSAEDRGPPEAFF
TRBV13,TRBJ1-3,.,.,TGTGCCAGCAGCTTATGGTCCCTACAGGGTCCTGGAAACACCATATATTTT,CASSLWSLQGPGNTIYF